The 30 T cell receptor beta chains listed next were all sequenced from one sample in a study of technical replicates of blood from a handful of donors. Sequenced by immunoSEQ multiplex PCR; TCRdb stores in-frame clones only, minus some. The sample lists tens of thousands of clones; roughly 94% were seen once. The sample consisted of T cells isolated from PBMCs. The receptors were gathered from a human donor in good health.

The chain employs TRBV5-1 and TRBJ1-5, with D perhaps TRBD1 (5 bases). Germline V gene lookup returns CDR1 SGHRS and CDR2 YFSETQ. V lost 4 bases and J lost 2, with 10 bases in between. This CDR3 is 14 amino acids long. CDR3 nucleotide sequence: TGCGCCAGCAGCCCGGGGGGGGGCAATCAGCCCCAGCATTTT. It translates to CASSPGGGNQPQHF.

The chain is built from TRBV14 and TRBJ1-2; D is perhaps TRBD1 (5 bases). Deletions cut 4 bases from V and 4 bases from J, with 10 bases between. Per germline, CDR1 SGHDN and CDR2 FVKESK. The CDR3 extends over 13 amino acids. This CDR3 reads CASSLQVFYGYTF. Here the CDR3 DNA reads TGTGCCAGCAGCCTACAGGTTTTCTATGGCTACACCTTC.

V and J are TRBV2 and TRBJ1-1; TRBD1 might be the D (5 bases). The V gene lost 5 bases and the J gene lost 0 bases, with 10 bases spanning the gap. This CDR3 is built from 14 residues. Germline V gene data show CDR1 as SNHLY and CDR2 as FYNNEI. CDR3 residues: CASSRQQMNTEAFF. CDR3 DNA sequence: TGTGCCAGCAGTCGACAGCAAATGAACACTGAAGCTTTCTTT.

The chain joins TRBV7-2 to TRBJ1-5; 9 bases align to TRBD1. Trimming took 5 bases from V and 6 from J; bases not matched to a gene: 11. This CDR3 comprises 16 residues. Germline CDR1 SGHTA, CDR2 FQGNSA. DNA for the CDR3: TGTGCCAGCAGCCCCGCTCGGGACAGGGTTTTTCAGCCCCAGCATTTT. Protein product: CASSPARDRVFQPQHF.

The rearrangement uses TRBV5-6 and TRBJ1-1, with 8 bases lining up with TRBD1. The CDR3 has 14 amino acids. With V trimmed by 4 bases and J by 10 bases, 12 bases remained unmatched. Germline V gene sequence: CDR1 SGHDT, CDR2 YYEEEE. DNA for the CDR3: TGTGCCAGCAGCGCGGACAGGGTCCGGGGGCGAGCTTTCTTT. Amino acid sequence: CASSADRVRGRAFF.

The gene calls are TRBV6-1 and TRBJ1-2; 10 nucleotides align to TRBD1. The germline CDR1 and CDR2 sequences are MNHNS and SASEGT. V gave up 4 bases and J gave up 7 bases; unmatched junction bases: 9. This CDR3 is built from 15 residues. The CDR3 nucleotides are TGTGCCAGCAGTGCAACACGGGACAGGGGATCTGGCTACACCTTC. It translates to CASSATRDRGSGYTF.

The chain couples TRBV29-1 to TRBJ2-1, with D unclear. In germline, CDR1 is SQVTM, CDR2 ANQGSEA. The CDR3 covers 13 residues. The germline V and J ends were trimmed by 1 base and 9 bases, with 13 bases remaining between them. The CDR3 is CSVEGTPLTEQFF. CDR3 bases: TGCAGCGTTGAAGGAACCCCACTCACTGAGCAGTTCTTC.

The chain combines TRBV5-1 with TRBJ2-7, with 8 bases fitting TRBD1. V was pared by 3 bases and J by 3 bases, with 5 bases of the junction left unmatched. Germline V gene sequence: CDR1 SGHRS, CDR2 YFSETQ. This CDR3 has 14 amino acids. CDR3 sequence (DNA): TGCGCCAGCAGCTCTCAGGGGGCGGACTACGAGCAGTACTTC. The encoded protein is CASSSQGADYEQYF.

The genes are TRBV4-1 and TRBJ1-5; D is possibly TRBD1 (6 bases). Germline CDR1 MGHRA, CDR2 YSYEKL. The CDR3 loop spans 16 amino acids. V dropped 0 bases and J dropped 7 bases, with 16 bases sitting between them. CDR3 protein: CASSQDPFGTSQPQHF. CDR3 nucleotide sequence: TGCGCCAGCAGCCAAGACCCCTTCGGGACATCACAGCCCCAGCATTTT.

The chain couples TRBV11-3 to TRBJ2-1, with a weak D call TRBD2 (6 bases). Per germline, CDR1 SGHNT and CDR2 YENEEA. The CDR3 totals 19 residues. Trimming shortened V by 4 bases and J by 0 bases, and 22 bases separated the two germline ends. CDR3 DNA: TGTGCCAGCAGCTCAGGACTAATTGGGTCCTCCCTCTCCTACAATGAGCAGTTCTTC. It codes for CASSSGLIGSSLSYNEQFF. Based on the CDR3 plus reference TRBV11-3 and TRBJ2-1, the full variable domain is EAGVVQSPRYKIIEKKQPVAFWCNPISGHNTLYWYLQNLGQGPELLIRYENEEAVDDSQLPKDRFSAERLKGVDSTLKIQPAELGDSAVYLCASSSGLIGSSLSYNEQFFGPGTRLTVL.

V and J are TRBV7-8 and TRBJ1-5; a weak D match, TRBD1 (6 bases). The ends were cut back, 1 base at V and 0 bases at J, with 19 bases in the middle. Germline V gene lookup returns CDR1 SGHVS and CDR2 FQNEAQ. This CDR3 is 19 amino acids long. CDR3 sequence reads: CASSLVRGAGEYSNQPQHF. The CDR3 DNA is TGTGCCAGCAGCTTAGTCCGGGGGGCGGGTGAATATAGCAATCAGCCCCAGCATTTT.

The V call is TRBV20-1, the J call TRBJ1-1; D is unclear. The CDR3 contains 11 residues. Trimming stripped 6 bases from V and 6 bases from J, with 11 bases between. CDR1 is DFQATT, CDR2 SNEGSKA, per germline (reference sequence). The CDR3 sequence: CSAILGAEAFF. CDR3 bases: TGCAGTGCCATACTCGGTGCTGAAGCTTTCTTT.

The table lists this clone with a count of one. Sequence at one end of the junction differs from germline and may be a read error. V usage is TRBV10-2 and J usage is TRBJ1-4, with TRBD1 matching over 7 bases. Germline-derived CDR1 and CDR2 are WSHSY and SAAADI. This CDR3 is 14 amino acids long. Here the CDR3 reads CASSAGQVEGFRDF. In DNA, the CDR3 is TGCGCCAGCAGTGCAGGACAGGTAGAGGGCTTTCGGGACTTT.

The CDR3 bases are TGTGCCAGTAGTATTAGTTTCAGGGGCTACGAGCAGTACTTC. Its protein product is CASSISFRGYEQYF. This chain joins TRBV19 and TRBJ2-7; perhaps TRBD1 as D (6 bases). In germline, CDR1 is LNHDA, CDR2 SQIVND (reference sequence). This CDR3 is 14 amino acids long. V lost 3 bases, J lost 3 bases, and 12 bases lay in between.

This chain joins TRBV11-3 and TRBJ2-5, with 12 bases lining up with TRBD1. Germline values: CDR1 SGHNT, CDR2 YENEEA. The V and J ends lost 5 bases and 3 bases, in that order; junction bases with no gene match: 10. The CDR3 totals 17 residues. CDR3 coding DNA: TGTGCCAGCAGCAAAACGTTCGGGACAGGGGGCGAAGAGACCCAGTACTTC. This sequence encodes CASSKTFGTGGEETQYF.

This rearrangement joins TRBV10-3 to TRBJ2-7, with 7 nucleotides matching TRBD2. J gave up 5 bases and V 8 bases, and 15 bases lay outside the gene matches. Germline V gene lookup returns CDR1 ENHRY and CDR2 SYGVKD. The CDR3 consists of 15 residues. CDR3: CAIGQPTSGDNEQYF. The CDR3 DNA follows: TGTGCCATCGGCCAACCCACGAGCGGGGATAACGAGCAGTACTTC.

The rearrangement uses TRBV27 and TRBJ2-3; weak D call: TRBD2 (7 bases). V gave up 5 bases and J gave up 4 bases, with 19 bases separating them. Germline loops: CDR1 MNHEY, CDR2 SMNVEV (reference sequence). The CDR3 runs to 16 residues. The CDR3 protein is CASSNREGGPADTQYF. CDR3 in DNA: TGTGCCAGCAGTAACAGGGAGGGAGGTCCTGCAGATACGCAGTATTTT.

The chain is built from TRBV7-9 and TRBJ1-5; 7 bases match TRBD1. V shed 4 bases and J 2 bases; nucleotides not matched to a gene: 8. Germline CDR1 is SEHNR and CDR2 is FQNEAQ (reference sequence). This CDR3 contains 16 residues. CDR3 amino acids: CASSSTGVLGNQPQHF. The CDR3 DNA follows: TGTGCCAGCAGCTCTACAGGGGTCCTCGGCAATCAGCCCCAGCATTTT.

CDR3: CASSLGDWGGLNEKLFF. DNA for the CDR3: TGTGCCAGCAGCTTAGGCGACTGGGGGGGCCTTAATGAAAAACTGTTTTTT. The genes are TRBV7-9 and TRBJ1-4; D perhaps matches TRBD1 (6 bases). Germline CDR1 and CDR2: SEHNR and FQNEAQ (reference sequence). V lost 1 base to trimming and J lost 4 bases, with 16 bases between them. The CDR3 totals 17 residues.

V is TRBV7-9 and J is TRBJ2-7, with D perhaps TRBD1 (6 bases). V was cut by 6 bases and J by 2 bases, with 17 bases left in between. CDR1 and CDR2 (germline): SEHNR, FQNEAQ (reference sequence). CDR3 length: 15 residues. CDR3 region: CASSTWDTDPYEQYF. The CDR3 coding sequence is TGTGCCAGCAGTACATGGGACACCGATCCCTACGAGCAGTACTTC.

The genes are TRBV2 and TRBJ2-1, with TRBD2 matching over 9 bases. The V segment lost 11 bases and the J segment 6 bases; nucleotides outside the gene matches: 5. Per the germline V gene, CDR1 is SNHLY and CDR2 is FYNNEI. The CDR3 runs to 12 residues. The CDR3 region has the DNA TGTGCCCGCGGGGGACTAGCCAATGAGCAGTTCTTC. This gives the protein CARGGLANEQFF.

This chain joins TRBV27 and TRBJ1-1, with no clear D. V was pared by 4 bases and J by 4 bases, with 16 bases between. CDR1 and CDR2 from the germline V gene are MNHEY and SMNVEV (reference sequence). The CDR3 length is 15 residues. In DNA form, the CDR3 reads TGTGCCAGCAGTTATCGGACGGACTTCTCCACTGAAGCTTTCTTT. Its protein product is CASSYRTDFSTEAFF.

The chain employs TRBV6-5 and TRBJ1-2; perhaps TRBD1 as D (6 bases). V lost 5 bases and J 8 bases, leaving 18 bases between the germline ends. The CDR3 extends over 14 amino acids. Germline-derived CDR1 and CDR2 are MNHEY and SVGAGI. In DNA form, the CDR3 reads TGTGCCAGCAGTAAAACAGGGCCCGCGGGCGGCTACACCTTC. This encodes CASSKTGPAGGYTF.

The V call is TRBV5-1, the J call TRBJ2-6, with a possible D match to TRBD1 (6 bases). Germline V gene data show CDR1 as SGHRS and CDR2 as YFSETQ. Trimming took off 4 bases at V and 3 bases at J, with 14 bases between the two ends. The CDR3 contains 16 residues. In DNA, the CDR3 is TGCGCCAGCAGCGCCCGACAGGCTTTTGGGGCCAACGTCCTGACTTTC. Translation gives CASSARQAFGANVLTF.

This clone appeared once. This chain connects TRBV5-6 to TRBJ2-3; the match to TRBD2 covers 8 bases. The length of the CDR3 is 15 residues. CDR1 and CDR2 from the germline V gene are SGHDT and YYEEEE. V dropped 4 bases and J dropped 6; count of bases not matched to a gene: 10. CDR3 amino acids: CASSPTSGLADTQYF. The CDR3 DNA reads as TGTGCCAGCAGCCCCACTAGCGGTTTAGCGGATACGCAGTATTTT.

This clone showed up just once. This chain links TRBV11-3 with TRBJ2-7; possible D gene TRBD1, 6 bases. Germline V gene sequence: CDR1 SGHNT, CDR2 YENEEA. The germline V and J ends were trimmed by 5 bases and 2 bases, with 10 bases remaining between them. This CDR3 is built from 13 residues. CDR3 residues: CASSRTATYEQYF. Written as DNA, the CDR3 is TGTGCCAGCAGCCGGACAGCGACCTACGAGCAGTACTTC.

This chain connects TRBV10-3 to TRBJ2-7; tentatively, D is TRBD1 (5 bases). CDR1 and CDR2 (germline): ENHRY, SYGVKD. V was cut by 8 bases and J by 7 bases, with 15 bases left in between. The CDR3 length is 12 residues. The CDR3 DNA sequence: TGTGCCATCGTTCAGGGATCTTGTGAGCAGTACTTC. It translates to CAIVQGSCEQYF.

The V gene is TRBV5-4, the J gene TRBJ2-1; 8 bases match TRBD1. The CDR3 covers 15 residues. The V gene end was trimmed by 4 bases and the J gene end by 8 bases; junction bases not matched to a gene: 11. The germline CDR1 and CDR2 sequences are SGHNT and YYREEE (reference sequence). CDR3 coding DNA: TGTGCCAGCAGCGCGAGACAGGGGAGCGGTGATGAGCAGTTCTTC. Translating it yields CASSARQGSGDEQFF. The complete variable domain, with remaining parts taken from reference TRBV5-4 and TRBJ2-1, reads ETGVTQSPTHLIKTRGQQVTLRCSSQSGHNTVSWYQQALGQGPQFIFQYYREEENGRGNFPPRFSGLQFPNYSSELNVNALELDDSALYLCASSARQGSGDEQFFGPGTRLTVL.

V and J are TRBV28 and TRBJ2-1; the match to TRBD2 covers 10 bases. V was clipped by 6 bases and J by 8 bases; unmatched bases: 10. This CDR3 has 15 residues. Germline V CDR1 and CDR2: MDHEN, SYDVKM. This CDR3 reads CASSQVGTSDDEQFF. The CDR3 coding sequence is TGTGCCAGCAGCCAAGTGGGGACTAGCGACGATGAGCAGTTCTTC.

The genes are TRBV27 and TRBJ2-5; 12 nucleotides agree with TRBD2. Germline V lookup: CDR1 MNHEY, CDR2 SMNVEV (reference sequence). The CDR3 is made up of 16 amino acids. The V and J ends lost 5 bases and 2 bases, in that order; junction bases with no gene match: 6. CDR3 DNA sequence: TGTGCCAGCAGTCCAAGACTAGCGGGAGTTCAAGAGACCCAGTACTTC. This gives the protein CASSPRLAGVQETQYF.